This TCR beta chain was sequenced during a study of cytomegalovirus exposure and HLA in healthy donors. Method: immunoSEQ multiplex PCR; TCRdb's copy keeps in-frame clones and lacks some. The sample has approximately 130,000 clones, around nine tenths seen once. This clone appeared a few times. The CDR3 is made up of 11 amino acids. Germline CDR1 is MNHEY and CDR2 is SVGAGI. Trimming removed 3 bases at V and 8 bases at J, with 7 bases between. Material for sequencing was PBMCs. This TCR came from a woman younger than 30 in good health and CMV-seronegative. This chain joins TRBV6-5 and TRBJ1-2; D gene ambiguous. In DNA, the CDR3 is TGTGCCAGCAGTTATCTAGGCGGCTACACCTTC. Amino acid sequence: CASSYLGGYTF.